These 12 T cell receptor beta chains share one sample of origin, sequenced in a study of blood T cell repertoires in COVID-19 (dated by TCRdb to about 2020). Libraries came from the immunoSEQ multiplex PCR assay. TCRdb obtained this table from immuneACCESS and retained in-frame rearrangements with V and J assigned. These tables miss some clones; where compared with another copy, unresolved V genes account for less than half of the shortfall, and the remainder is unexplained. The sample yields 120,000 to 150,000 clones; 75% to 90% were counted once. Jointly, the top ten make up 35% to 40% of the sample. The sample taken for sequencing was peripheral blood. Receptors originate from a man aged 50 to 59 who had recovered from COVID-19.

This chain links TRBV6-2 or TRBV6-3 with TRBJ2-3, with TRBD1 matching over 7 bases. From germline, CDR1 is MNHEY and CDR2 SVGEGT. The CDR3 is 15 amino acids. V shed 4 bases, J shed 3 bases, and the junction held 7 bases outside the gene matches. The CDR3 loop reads CASSSRTGPTDTQYF. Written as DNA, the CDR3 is TGTGCCAGCAGTTCGAGGACAGGCCCGACAGATACGCAGTATTTT.

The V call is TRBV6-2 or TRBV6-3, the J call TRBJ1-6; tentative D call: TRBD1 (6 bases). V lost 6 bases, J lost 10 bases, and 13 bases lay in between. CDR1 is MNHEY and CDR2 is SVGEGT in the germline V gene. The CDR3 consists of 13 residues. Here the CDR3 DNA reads TGTGCCAGCAGCCAGGCGGGGGCGTCACCCCTCCACTTT. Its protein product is CASSQAGASPLHF.

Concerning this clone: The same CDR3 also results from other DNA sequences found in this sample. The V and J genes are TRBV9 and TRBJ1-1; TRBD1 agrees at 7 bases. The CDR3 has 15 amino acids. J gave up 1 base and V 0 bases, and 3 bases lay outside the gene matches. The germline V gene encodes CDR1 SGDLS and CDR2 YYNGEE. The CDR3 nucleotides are TGTGCCAGCAGCGTAGATCCAGGGGGGAACACTGAAGCTTTCTTT. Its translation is CASSVDPGGNTEAFF.

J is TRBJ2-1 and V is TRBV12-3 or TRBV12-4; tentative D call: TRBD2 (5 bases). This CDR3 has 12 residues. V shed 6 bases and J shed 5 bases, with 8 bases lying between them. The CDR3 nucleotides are TGTGCCAGCAGCGGGGATAACAATGAGCAGTTCTTC. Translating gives CASSGDNNEQFF.

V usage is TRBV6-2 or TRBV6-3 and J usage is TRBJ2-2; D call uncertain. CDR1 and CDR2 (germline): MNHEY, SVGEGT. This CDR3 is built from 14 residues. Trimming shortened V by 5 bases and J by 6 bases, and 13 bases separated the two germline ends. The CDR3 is CASSQREASGELFF. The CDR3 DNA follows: TGTGCCAGCAGTCAACGTGAGGCTTCCGGGGAGCTGTTTTTT.

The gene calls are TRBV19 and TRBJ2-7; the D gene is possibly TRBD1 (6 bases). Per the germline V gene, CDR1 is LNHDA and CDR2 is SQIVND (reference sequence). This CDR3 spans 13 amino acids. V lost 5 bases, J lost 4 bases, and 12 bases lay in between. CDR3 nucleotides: TGTGCCAGTAGTCAAAACAGGGATTACGAGCAGTACTTC. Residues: CASSQNRDYEQYF.

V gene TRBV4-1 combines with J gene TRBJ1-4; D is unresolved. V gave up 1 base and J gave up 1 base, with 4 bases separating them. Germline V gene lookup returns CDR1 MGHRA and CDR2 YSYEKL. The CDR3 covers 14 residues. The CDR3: CASSQGVTNEKLFF. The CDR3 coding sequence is TGCGCCAGCAGCCAAGGAGTAACTAATGAAAAACTGTTTTTT.

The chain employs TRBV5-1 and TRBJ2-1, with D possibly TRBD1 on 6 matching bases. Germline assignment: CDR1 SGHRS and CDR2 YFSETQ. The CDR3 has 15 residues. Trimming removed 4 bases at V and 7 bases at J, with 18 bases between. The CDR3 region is CASSGTYGTQNEQFF. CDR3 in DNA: TGCGCCAGCAGCGGGACCTACGGGACACAAAATGAGCAGTTCTTC.

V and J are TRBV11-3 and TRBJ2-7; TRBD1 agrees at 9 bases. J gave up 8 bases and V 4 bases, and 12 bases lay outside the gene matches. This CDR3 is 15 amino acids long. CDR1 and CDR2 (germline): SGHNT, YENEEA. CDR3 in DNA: TGTGCCAGCAGCTCGAACAGGGGGCAGGGGGGCCAGCAGTACTTC. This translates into CASSSNRGQGGQQYF. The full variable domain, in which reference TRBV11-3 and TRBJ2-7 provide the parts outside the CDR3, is EAGVVQSPRYKIIEKKQPVAFWCNPISGHNTLYWYLQNLGQGPELLIRYENEEAVDDSQLPKDRFSAERLKGVDSTLKIQPAELGDSAVYLCASSSNRGQGGQQYFGPGTRLTVT.

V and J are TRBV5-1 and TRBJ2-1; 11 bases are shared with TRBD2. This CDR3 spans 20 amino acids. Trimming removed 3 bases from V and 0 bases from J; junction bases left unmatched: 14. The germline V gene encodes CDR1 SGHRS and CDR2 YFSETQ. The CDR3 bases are TGCGCCAGCAGCTCCGGGGAGTCTAGCGGGGGGTTTAGCTCCTACAATGAGCAGTTCTTC. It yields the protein CASSSGESSGGFSSYNEQFF.

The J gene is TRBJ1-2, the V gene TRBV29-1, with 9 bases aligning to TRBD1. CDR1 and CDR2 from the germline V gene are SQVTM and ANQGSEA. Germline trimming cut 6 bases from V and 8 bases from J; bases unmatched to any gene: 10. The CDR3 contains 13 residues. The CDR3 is CSVSTGTGFGYTF. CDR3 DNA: TGCAGCGTATCAACCGGGACAGGGTTCGGCTACACCTTC.

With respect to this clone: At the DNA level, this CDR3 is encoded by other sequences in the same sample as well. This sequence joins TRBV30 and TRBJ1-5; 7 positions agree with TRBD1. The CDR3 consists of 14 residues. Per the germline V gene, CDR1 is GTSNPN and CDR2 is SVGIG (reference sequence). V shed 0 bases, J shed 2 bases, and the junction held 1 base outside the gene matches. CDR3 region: CAWSVGGGNQPQHF. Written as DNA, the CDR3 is TGTGCCTGGAGTGTAGGGGGCGGCAATCAGCCCCAGCATTTT.